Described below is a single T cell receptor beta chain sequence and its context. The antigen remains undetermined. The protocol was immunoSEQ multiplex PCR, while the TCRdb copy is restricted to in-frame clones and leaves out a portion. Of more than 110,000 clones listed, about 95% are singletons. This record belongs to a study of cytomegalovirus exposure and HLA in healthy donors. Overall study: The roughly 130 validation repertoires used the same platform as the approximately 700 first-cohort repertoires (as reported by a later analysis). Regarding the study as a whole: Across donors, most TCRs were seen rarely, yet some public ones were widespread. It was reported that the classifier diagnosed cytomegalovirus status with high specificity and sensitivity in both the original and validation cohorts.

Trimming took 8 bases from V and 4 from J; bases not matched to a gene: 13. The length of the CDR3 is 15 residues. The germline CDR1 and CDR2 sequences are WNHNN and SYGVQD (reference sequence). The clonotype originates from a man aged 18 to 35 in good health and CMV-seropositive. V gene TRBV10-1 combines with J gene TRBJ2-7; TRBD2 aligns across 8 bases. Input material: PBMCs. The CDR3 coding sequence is TGCGCCAGCGGCTTTCAGCGGGAGCCCAAGTACGAGCAGTACTTC. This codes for CASGFQREPKYEQYF.